The present TCR beta chain was sequenced within a study of T-cell reconstitution after alpha-beta-depleted transplantation in children (dated by TCRdb to 2016 to 2017). With respect to the entire study: Using TCR repertoire profiling, the study quantitatively followed how T-cell immune reconstitution unfolded in children after TCRalphabeta/CD19-depleted allogeneic hematopoietic cell transplantation.

After removal of 7 bases from V and 4 bases from J, the junction retains 9 bases not matched to a gene. According to the germline V gene, CDR1 reads SQVTM and CDR2 reads ANQGSEA. Reading from cysteine to phenylalanine, the CDR3 counts 13 amino acids. CDR3 DNA only is kept here, 39 bases in frame from base 1. This clonotype turned up a few times. This receptor's antigen is unknown. No much larger clonotype is one base removed from it; base qualities were not supplied. Receptor amplification or capture employed PCR. The listed sequencing device is Illumina HiSeq 2500. Molecular barcoding was employed in the preparation of TCR libraries, with unique molecular identifiers being used to normalize TCRbeta repertoire quantification. TCRdb cleaned the public reads at Q25 with fastp, built clones with MiXCR and kept in-frame beta chains. Records with the same CDR3 protein are collapsed into one entry carrying the most frequent genes and DNA. The sample includes approximately 420,000 distinct CDR3 sequences, with approximately 11% observed a single time. Approximately 5% of the sample lies in the top ten.

The source of this sequence is a human donor who donated a stem cell graft to a child with acute myeloid leukemia. The sample was PBMCs from the stem cell graft donor, taken from the stem cell graft. This chain is built from TRBV29-1 and TRBJ1-1, and 7 junction bases match TRBD1. The CDR3 protein: CSAPQPGGTEAFF. The nucleotide sequence is given as TGCAGCGCACCCCAACCAGGGGGCACTGAAGCTTTCTTT.